Shown below are 14 T cell receptor beta chains from a single sample sequenced in a study of blood T cell repertoires in COVID-19. Clones were sequenced by immunoSEQ multiplex PCR, and TCRdb holds only the in-frame ones, with some missing. The sample carries 150,000 to 200,000 clones, around 82% recorded once. Sequenced input: peripheral blood. The origin of the receptors is a woman in her forties with COVID-19, enrolled during active disease.

This clone was counted between two and nine times. The chain links TRBV19 to TRBJ1-4; D is unresolved. The CDR3 length is 15 residues. V lost 9 bases to trimming and J lost 0 bases, with 14 bases between them. Germline V gene lookup returns CDR1 LNHDA and CDR2 SQIVND (reference sequence). The DNA for the CDR3 is TGTGCCAGCACCGAGGGCACCGCAACTAATGAAAAACTGTTTTTT. This gives the protein CASTEGTATNEKLFF. The full variable domain, rest sourced from reference TRBV19 and TRBJ1-4, is DGGITQSPKYLFRKEGQNVTLSCEQNLNHDAMYWYRQDPGQGLRLIYYSQIVNDFQKGDIAEGYSVSREKKESFPLTVTSAQKNPTAFYLCASTEGTATNEKLFFGSGTQLSVL.

The chain recombines TRBV30 with TRBJ1-2; 7 bases map to TRBD1. Germline V lookup: CDR1 GTSNPN, CDR2 SVGIG (reference sequence). This CDR3 comprises 16 residues. The junction had 12 bases not matched to a gene; V was cut back by 3 bases and J by 2 bases. The DNA of the CDR3 is TGTGCCTGGAGGGATAGTTGGACAGGCACGAACTATGGCTACACCTTC. Translating gives CAWRDSWTGTNYGYTF. Supplemented by reference TRBV30 and TRBJ1-2, the full variable domain reads SQTIHQWPATLVQPVGSPLSLECTVEGTSNPNLYWYRQAAGRGLQLLFYSVGIGQISSEVPQNLSASRPQDRQFILSSKKLLLSDSGFYLCAWRDSWTGTNYGYTFGSGTRLTVV.

This sequence joins TRBV7-2 and TRBJ1-1; no clear D. Germline V gene sequence: CDR1 SGHTA, CDR2 FQGNSA. Trimming took off 4 bases at V and 2 bases at J, with 8 bases between the two ends. The CDR3 extends over 13 amino acids. The CDR3 DNA reads as TGTGCCAGCAGCTCAGGCCCAAACACTGAAGCTTTCTTT. This sequence encodes CASSSGPNTEAFF.

The chain recombines TRBV9 with TRBJ2-3; no clear D. CDR1 is SGDLS and CDR2 is YYNGEE in the germline V gene. The CDR3 is 14 residues long. Trimming took 0 bases from V and 1 from J, leaving 6 bases between them. The CDR3, as DNA: TGTGCCAGCAGCGTAGAACAGCGCACAGATACGCAGTATTTT. It translates to CASSVEQRTDTQYF. The variable domain in full, with the rest retrieved from reference TRBV9 and TRBJ2-3, is DSGVTQTPKHLITATGQRVTLRCSPRSGDLSVYWYQQSLDQGLQFLIQYYNGEERAKGNILERFSAQQFPDLHSELNLSSLELGDSALYFCASSVEQRTDTQYFGPGTRLTVL.

The V gene is TRBV5-1, the J gene TRBJ1-2, with 9 bases fitting TRBD1. This CDR3 contains 15 residues. The germline gives CDR1 SGHRS, CDR2 YFSETQ. J lost 2 bases, V lost 0 bases, and 2 bases had no gene match. The CDR3 loop is CASSLVTGGNYGYTF. The DNA of the CDR3 is TGCGCCAGCAGCTTGGTGACAGGGGGAAACTATGGCTACACCTTC. Full variable domain (outside the CDR3, taken from reference TRBV5-1 and TRBJ1-2): KAGVTQTPRYLIKTRGQQVTLSCSPISGHRSVSWYQQTPGQGLQFLFEYFSETQRNKGNFPGRFSGRQFSNSRSEMNVSTLELGDSALYLCASSLVTGGNYGYTFGSGTRLTVV.

The chain recombines TRBV27 with TRBJ1-1; no firm D call. Germline CDR1 MNHEY, CDR2 SMNVEV (reference sequence). The V and J ends lost 6 bases and 1 base respectively, with 12 bases between them. CDR3 length equals 14 residues. Here the CDR3 reads CASRTQLTNTEAFF. CDR3 nucleotides: TGTGCCAGCAGAACGCAACTCACGAACACTGAAGCTTTCTTT.

The chain employs TRBV3-1 (or the pseudogene TRBV3-2) and TRBJ2-1; D not certain. The length of the CDR3 is 12 residues. The germline V and J ends were trimmed by 5 bases and 8 bases, with 10 bases remaining between them. Germline values: CDR1 LGHDT, CDR2 YNNKEL (reference sequence). The CDR3 loop reads CASSFSFYEQFF. The CDR3 DNA sequence: TGTGCCAGCAGCTTCTCCTTTTATGAGCAGTTCTTC.

This chain uses TRBV19 with TRBJ2-3; 11 bases agree with TRBD2. Germline loops: CDR1 LNHDA, CDR2 SQIVND (reference sequence). Germline trimming cut 1 base from V and 5 bases from J; bases unmatched to any gene: 2. The CDR3 contains 15 residues. CDR3 loop: CASSIVGTSGDTQYF. The CDR3 DNA is TGTGCCAGTAGTATAGTTGGGACTAGCGGAGATACGCAGTATTTT.

The rearrangement links TRBV19 to TRBJ2-7; D is unclear. Germline CDR1 reads LNHDA; CDR2 reads SQIVND (reference sequence). The CDR3 sequence is 16 residues long. Between the trimmed V and J ends, which lost 10 bases and 0 bases, there was a span of 22 bases. The CDR3 reads CANTPRAEHSSYEQYV. CDR3 sequence (DNA): TGTGCCAACACACCCCGCGCGGAGCATAGCTCCTACGAGCAGTACGTC.

V gene TRBV7-9 combines with J gene TRBJ1-3; unclear D gene. This CDR3 region has 15 residues. CDR1 is SEHNR and CDR2 is FQNEAQ in the germline V gene (reference sequence). The ends were cut back, 6 bases at V and 0 bases at J, with 12 bases in the middle. CDR3 nucleotide sequence: TGTGCCAGCAGTCGGTCGGGGAGCTCTGGAAACACCATATATTTT. Protein: CASSRSGSSGNTIYF.

This clone was seen just once. The chain combines TRBV7-9 with TRBJ1-6, with no clear D. In germline, CDR1 is SEHNR, CDR2 FQNEAQ (reference sequence). The CDR3 runs 12 residues. Trimming left V 8 bases short and J 7 bases short, with 9 bases between. CDR3 bases: TGTGCCAGCCAAGCTCGGAATTCACCCCTCCACTTT. Protein: CASQARNSPLHF.

V usage is TRBV19 and J usage is TRBJ2-7; the match to TRBD2 covers 9 bases. The ends lost 6 bases at V and 1 base at J; junction bases unmatched: 7. The CDR3 spans 15 residues. Looked up from germline, CDR1 is LNHDA and CDR2 is SQIVND (reference sequence). The CDR3 DNA is TGTGCCAGTAGGCTAGCGGGACTATCTTCCTACGAGCAGTACTTC. Translation: CASRLAGLSSYEQYF. Filled out from reference TRBV19 and TRBJ2-7, the complete variable domain reads DGGITQSPKYLFRKEGQNVTLSCEQNLNHDAMYWYRQDPGQGLRLIYYSQIVNDFQKGDIAEGYSVSREKKESFPLTVTSAQKNPTAFYLCASRLAGLSSYEQYFGPGTRLTVT.

The rearrangement joins TRBV10-3 to TRBJ2-1, with 7 bases aligning to TRBD2. CDR1 is ENHRY and CDR2 is SYGVKD in the germline V gene. This CDR3 region has 11 residues. V dropped 7 bases and J dropped 9; count of bases not matched to a gene: 3. The CDR3 protein is CAIMRTSEQFF. In DNA form, the CDR3 reads TGTGCCATCATGCGGACTAGTGAGCAGTTCTTC.

The chain combines TRBV18 with TRBJ2-4; 9 nucleotides agree with TRBD1. The CDR3 covers 14 residues. Per the germline V gene, CDR1 is KGHSH and CDR2 is LQKENI. The junction had 7 bases not matched to a gene; V was cut back by 5 bases and J by 8 bases. The CDR3 coding sequence is TGTGCCAGCTCATCACTAGACAGGGGGGACATTCAGTACTTC. Protein: CASSSLDRGDIQYF.